This entry describes one TCR beta chain. Its antigen is not known. This CDR3 region has 18 residues. Per the germline V gene, CDR1 is LGHNA and CDR2 is YNFKEQ. J lost 1 base, V lost 3 bases, and 7 bases had no gene match. The record originates from a study of cytomegalovirus exposure and HLA in healthy donors. Study outcomes and limitations: There were some public TCRs occurring in many donors, but most TCR sequences were rare. Through in vitro validation, three CMV-associated chains were shown to be specific for CMV antigens. Researchers counted roughly 150 TCR beta chains as cytomegalovirus-associated.

The table came from immunoSEQ multiplex PCR; TCRdb's copy has only in-frame clones and leaves some out. The sample shows about 60,000 clones, around nine tenths of them seen only once. This chain uses TRBV4-2 with TRBJ2-5, with TRBD2 matching 14 bases. The material sequenced was PBMCs. The sequence was obtained from a man younger than 35 in good health and CMV-seronegative. The CDR3 protein is CASSHSPTSGRVQETQYF. CDR3 in DNA: TGTGCCAGCAGCCACAGCCCGACTAGCGGGAGGGTCCAAGAGACCCAGTACTTC.